The text below deals with one T cell receptor (beta chain). What it binds is not known. These data come from a study of identical twins. TCRdb analysed the 5' RACE reads with MiXCR anew, one entry per CDR3 protein. The data hold about 430,000 distinct CDR3 sequences, with around a sixth observed a single time. Study results and caveats: The same donors were not followed; conclusions instead depended on cross-sectional statistical analysis.

CDR1 is SQVTM and CDR2 is ANQGSEA in the germline V gene. The CDR3 length is 15 residues. Trimming took 7 bases from V and 3 from J; bases not matched to a gene: 14. Sequenced input: naive T cells sorted from blood. The J gene is TRBJ2-7, the V gene TRBV29-1; 8 nucleotides align to TRBD2. This receptor was obtained from a middle-aged man in good health. The DNA for the CDR3 is TGCAGCGCCCGAAGGGTACTAGCGGATTACTACGAGCAGTACTTC. Translating it yields CSARRVLADYYEQYF.